This entry lists 15 T cell receptor beta chains sequenced from one sample in a study of response to subunit inactivated influenza vaccine. Each CDR3 protein gets one entry after TCRdb re-called the RT-PCR reads with MiXCR. The data contain 450,000 to 500,000 distinct CDR3 sequences, about a tenth of them singletons. The specimen was PBMCs from blood, collected roughly 48 days after vaccination. Receptors were obtained from a man aged 45-60 years who received an inactivated influenza vaccine.

This clonotype was detected ten times or more. The chain carries TRBV7-3 and TRBJ2-7, with a tentative D call TRBD1 (6 bases). The ends were cut back, 4 bases at V and 2 bases at J, with 12 bases in the middle. CDR3 size: 14 residues. Germline lookup yields CDR1 SGHTA and CDR2 FQGTGA. The CDR3 nucleotides are TGTGCCAGCAGCTCCCGACAGGAGACCTACGAGCAGTACTTC. Translating gives CASSSRQETYEQYF.

This clonotype occurred a few times. This chain connects TRBV5-1 to TRBJ2-3; 12 nucleotides agree with TRBD1. Germline V gives CDR1 SGHRS, CDR2 YFSETQ. V shed 7 bases and J 6 bases; nucleotides not matched to a gene: 9. The CDR3 length is 15 residues. Here the CDR3 reads CASGTGTGGVDTQYF. In nucleotides, the CDR3 is TGCGCCAGCGGCACCGGGACAGGGGGCGTTGATACGCAGTATTTT.

CDR3 sequence: CASSPHGNYGYTF. The CDR3, as DNA: TGTGCCAGCAGCCCCCACGGGAACTATGGCTACACCTTC. The gene calls are TRBV3-1 and TRBJ1-2, with D hard to call. Germline V gene lookup returns CDR1 LGHDT and CDR2 YNNKEL (reference sequence). The V and J ends lost 4 bases and 2 bases respectively, with 8 bases between them. This CDR3 spans 13 amino acids.

V gene TRBV7-2 combines with J gene TRBJ2-1, with D possibly TRBD2 on 5 matching bases. The CDR3 is 11 amino acids. Per the germline V gene, CDR1 is SGHTA and CDR2 is FQGNSA. The V gene lost 3 bases and the J gene lost 10 bases, with 7 bases spanning the gap. CDR3 sequence (DNA): TGTGCCAGCAGCTTTGGACTCGAGCAGTTCTTC. This sequence encodes CASSFGLEQFF.

In this sample, this clonotype turned up many times. The chain combines TRBV15 with TRBJ2-7; 9 bases align to TRBD1. Germline CDR1 and CDR2: LNHNV and YYDKDF (reference sequence). The CDR3 has 18 amino acids. V trimming: 0 bases; J trimming: 3 bases; junction bases outside the gene matches: 12. The CDR3 region is CATSREQSLRDRDYEQYF. The DNA of the CDR3 is TGTGCCACCAGCAGAGAACAGTCCCTCCGGGACAGGGACTACGAGCAGTACTTC.

In nucleotides, the CDR3 is TGCAGTGCCGACAAAGGCGTTAATCAGCCCCAGCATTTT. Its translation: CSADKGVNQPQHF. The chain links TRBV20-1 to TRBJ1-5; D unclear. This CDR3 is built from 13 residues. V shed 6 bases and J shed 4 bases, with 13 bases lying between them. Per germline, CDR1 DFQATT and CDR2 SNEGSKA (reference sequence).

The chain links TRBV5-4 to TRBJ2-5; D might be TRBD1 or TRBD2, each matching 6 bases. CDR1 is SGHNT, CDR2 YYREEE, per germline (reference sequence). The CDR3 has 16 residues. V was clipped by 0 bases and J by 2 bases, with 14 bases between them. CDR3 amino acids: CASSLDTGGHQETQYF. CDR3 DNA: TGTGCCAGCAGCTTGGATACCGGGGGCCATCAAGAGACCCAGTACTTC. The full variable domain, in which reference TRBV5-4 and TRBJ2-5 provide the parts outside the CDR3, is ETGVTQSPTHLIKTRGQQVTLRCSSQSGHNTVSWYQQALGQGPQFIFQYYREEENGRGNFPPRFSGLQFPNYSSELNVNALELDDSALYLCASSLDTGGHQETQYFGPGTRLLVL.

This clonotype was recorded a few times. This chain connects TRBV3-1 to TRBJ2-7, with TRBD1 identical over 7 bases. CDR1 LGHDT and CDR2 YNNKEL come from the germline V gene (reference sequence). V shed 3 bases, J shed 0 bases, and the junction held 5 bases outside the gene matches. The CDR3 has 15 residues. The CDR3 protein is CASSHSGTDSYEQYF. The CDR3 DNA is TGTGCCAGCAGCCACTCCGGGACAGACTCCTACGAGCAGTACTTC.

The V gene is TRBV12-3 or TRBV12-4, the J gene TRBJ1-1; perhaps TRBD1 as D (5 bases). The ends were cut back, 4 bases at V and 1 base at J, with 13 bases in the middle. CDR3 length: 15 residues. The CDR3 bases are TGTGCCAGCAGTTCCCCAGGGTATTCGAACACTGAAGCTTTCTTT. It is translated as CASSSPGYSNTEAFF.

This clonotype turned up a few times. This chain connects TRBV7-9 to TRBJ2-7; D is tentatively TRBD1 or TRBD2 (5 bases each). V was cut by 5 bases and J by 3 bases, with 14 bases left in between. Germline V gene data show CDR1 as SEHNR and CDR2 as FQNEAQ (reference sequence). This CDR3 is built from 14 residues. The CDR3 here is CASSPGRFNYEQYF. The CDR3 nucleotides are TGTGCCAGCAGCCCGGGACGGTTTAACTACGAGCAGTACTTC.

This clonotype turned up a few times. V is TRBV5-1 and J is TRBJ2-3; D might be TRBD1 or TRBD2, each matching 7 bases. CDR3 length: 16 amino acids. With 4 bases removed from V and 1 base from J, the gap between germline ends came to 16 bases. Germline V gives CDR1 SGHRS, CDR2 YFSETQ. CDR3 nucleotides: TGCGCCAGCAGCCCCAGGGGGAGCGGGGGCACAGATACGCAGTATTTT. It codes for CASSPRGSGGTDTQYF. Filled out from reference TRBV5-1 and TRBJ2-3, the complete variable domain reads KAGVTQTPRYLIKTRGQQVTLSCSPISGHRSVSWYQQTPGQGLQFLFEYFSETQRNKGNFPGRFSGRQFSNSRSEMNVSTLELGDSALYLCASSPRGSGGTDTQYFGPGTRLTVL.

This clonotype occurred a few times. The chain couples TRBV10-3 to TRBJ1-1; TRBD1 matches at 10 bases. The CDR3 is made up of 15 amino acids. V shed 2 bases and J 6 bases; nucleotides not matched to a gene: 6. CDR1 ENHRY and CDR2 SYGVKD come from the germline V gene. CDR3 region: CAISERGQGGSEAFF. Here the CDR3 DNA reads TGTGCCATCAGTGAGAGAGGACAGGGGGGGTCTGAAGCTTTCTTT.

This clonotype was recorded many times. The chain combines TRBV9 with TRBJ2-1, with 12 nucleotides matching TRBD2. From germline, CDR1 is SGDLS and CDR2 YYNGEE. Trimming cost V 5 bases and J 9 bases; bases outside gene matches: 9. The CDR3 extends over 15 amino acids. The CDR3 DNA is TGTGCCAGCAGGGGGACTAGCGGGTTAGGCGGTGAGCAGTTCTTC. Its translation: CASRGTSGLGGEQFF.

This clonotype came up many times. The chain joins TRBV12-3 or TRBV12-4 to TRBJ1-2; a possible D gene is TRBD1 (6 bases). The CDR3 spans 12 residues. Trimming removed 4 bases at V and 12 bases at J, with 15 bases between. CDR3 nucleotide sequence: TGTGCCAGCAGTTCTTTTGCAGGGGACCACACCTTC. Translation: CASSSFAGDHTF.

The gene calls are TRBV7-9 and TRBJ2-1; D is perhaps TRBD2 (6 bases). Trimming shortened V by 4 bases and J by 1 base, and 11 bases separated the two germline ends. The CDR3 is 15 residues long. Germline lookup yields CDR1 SEHNR and CDR2 FQNEAQ (reference sequence). In DNA form, the CDR3 reads TGTGCCAGCAGCTGGGGACTGACATCCTACAATGAGCAGTTCTTC. Translation: CASSWGLTSYNEQFF.